These 9 T cell receptor beta chains came from one sample sequenced in a study of blood T cell repertoires in COVID-19. Assay used: immunoSEQ multiplex PCR; TCRdb lists only in-frame clones, some missing. The sample lists 120,000 to 150,000 clones, around 86% occurring once. The sequencing sample was made of peripheral blood. The receptor set was obtained from a man aged 45 to 65 who had recovered from COVID-19.

This clone was picked up one time. The chain couples TRBV6-5 to TRBJ1-1; 8 positions match TRBD1. This CDR3 is built from 14 residues. CDR1 is MNHEY and CDR2 is SVGAGI in the germline V gene. The junction had 4 bases not matched to a gene; V was cut back by 6 bases and J by 1 base. Written as DNA, the CDR3 is TGTGCCAGCAGACGAGGACAGGGGAACACTGAAGCTTTCTTT. This gives the protein CASRRGQGNTEAFF.

This sequence joins TRBV14 and TRBJ2-2; D remains unclear. CDR1 is SGHDN and CDR2 is FVKESK in the germline V gene. Deletions cut 4 bases from V and 5 bases from J, with 8 bases between. The CDR3 extends over 13 amino acids. CDR3 amino acids: CASSLRFTGELFF. Written as DNA, the CDR3 is TGTGCCAGCAGCCTCCGGTTTACCGGGGAGCTGTTTTTT. Looking up the rest from reference TRBV14 and TRBJ2-2 gives the full variable domain: EAGVTQFPSHSVIEKGQTVTLRCDPISGHDNLYWYRRVMGKEIKFLLHFVKESKQDESGMPNNRFLAERTGGTYSTLKVQPAELEDSGVYFCASSLRFTGELFFGEGSRLTVL.

The rearrangement links TRBV10-1 to TRBJ1-2; D gene uncertain. Trimming removed 5 bases from V and 3 bases from J, with 10 bases in between. The CDR3 consists of 13 residues. Germline CDR1 reads WNHNN; CDR2 reads SYGVQD (reference sequence). The CDR3 spells CASSRTGDYGYTF. The CDR3 coding sequence is TGCGCCAGCAGTAGGACCGGGGACTATGGCTACACCTTC.

The CDR3 loop is CSVEGTGLIGELFF. The CDR3 DNA follows: TGCAGCGTTGAGGGGACAGGGTTGATCGGGGAGCTGTTTTTT. This chain uses TRBV29-1 with TRBJ2-2, with 9 bases lining up with TRBD1. Germline assignment: CDR1 SQVTM and CDR2 ANQGSEA. With V trimmed by 3 bases and J by 7 bases, 6 bases remained unmatched. The length of the CDR3 is 14 residues.

The V call is TRBV9, the J call TRBJ2-2, with D perhaps matching TRBD2 (6 bases). V was clipped by 1 base and J by 5 bases, with 12 bases between them. The CDR3 spans 15 residues. From germline, CDR1 is SGDLS and CDR2 YYNGEE. The CDR3 DNA reads as TGTGCCAGCAGCGTATTCAGCCGGGGGACCGGGGAGCTGTTTTTT. The encoded protein is CASSVFSRGTGELFF.

A single count supports this clone. The chain combines TRBV13 with TRBJ2-2; no clear D gene. The CDR3 consists of 12 residues. Trimming took 5 bases from V and 8 from J, leaving 9 bases between them. Germline lookup yields CDR1 PRHDT and CDR2 FYEKMQ (reference sequence). The chain's CDR3 is CASSHGPGELFF. The DNA for the CDR3 is TGTGCCAGCAGCCATGGGCCGGGGGAGCTGTTTTTT. The variable domain in full, completed from reference TRBV13 and TRBJ2-2, reads AAGVIQSPRHLIKEKRETATLKCYPIPRHDTVYWYQQGPGQDPQFLISFYEKMQSDKGSIPDRFSAQQFSDYHSELNMSSLELGDSALYFCASSHGPGELFFGEGSRLTVL.

The genes are TRBV12-3 or TRBV12-4 and TRBJ1-2; D is undetermined. V was pared by 8 bases and J by 3 bases, with 13 bases between. The CDR3 covers 13 residues. CDR3 region: CASAQVQDYGYTF. The CDR3 DNA is TGTGCCAGCGCCCAGGTTCAGGACTATGGCTACACCTTC.

This chain joins TRBV30 and TRBJ1-5; 8 positions match TRBD1. J lost 7 bases, V lost 0 bases, and 5 bases had no gene match. This CDR3 is 14 amino acids long. Germline V gene lookup returns CDR1 GTSNPN and CDR2 SVGIG (reference sequence). Here the CDR3 reads CAWSVDRGGQPQHF. The CDR3 DNA reads as TGTGCCTGGAGTGTTGACAGGGGAGGACAGCCCCAGCATTTT. Drawing the rest from reference TRBV30 and TRBJ1-5, the complete variable domain is SQTIHQWPATLVQPVGSPLSLECTVEGTSNPNLYWYRQAAGRGLQLLFYSVGIGQISSEVPQNLSASRPQDRQFILSSKKLLLSDSGFYLCAWSVDRGGQPQHFGDGTRLSIL.

V usage is TRBV10-3 and J usage is TRBJ1-1; D remains unclear. The length of the CDR3 is 17 residues. Looked up from germline, CDR1 is ENHRY and CDR2 is SYGVKD. V lost 4 bases and J lost 0, with 18 bases in between. CDR3 sequence reads: CAISGALQQPLNTEAFF. In nucleotides, the CDR3 is TGTGCCATCAGTGGGGCCCTACAACAGCCGTTGAACACTGAAGCTTTCTTT.